In this sample, the clone carrying this T cell receptor (beta chain) turned up a few times. Its antigen is still unknown. The data were taken from a study of CD8 T cells in ankylosing spondylitis. Researchers built TCR beta libraries using quantitative 5'-RACE with molecular barcodes. MiXCR, run by TCRdb on the 5' RACE reads, gives a single entry per CDR3 protein. The repertoire consists of 340,000 or so distinct CDR3 sequences, with approximately 15% occurring once and the leading ten covering approximately 1%. Study-level results: Disease-linked clones were reportedly significantly enriched in matched ankylosing spondylitis synovial fluid. Disease-linked clones displayed a CD8+ phenotype and appeared relatively rarely in peripheral blood. One TCR beta motif, made up of eight or nine highly homologous variants, appeared characteristic of ankylosing spondylitis blood.

The germline V gene has CDR1 MNHNS and CDR2 SASEGT. Trimming shortened V by 2 bases and J by 6 bases, and 9 bases separated the two germline ends. CDR3 length: 13 amino acids. The origin of this receptor is a male donor with ankylosing spondylitis or in good health (not recorded which). J is TRBJ2-3 and V is TRBV6-1; D gene unclear. Sequencing input: blood, either unsorted or a sorted T cell fraction (not recorded which). Here the CDR3 reads CASSEPPSDTQYF. The CDR3 DNA sequence: TGTGCCAGCAGTGAACCCCCAAGCGATACGCAGTATTTT.